Sequencing of this TCR beta chain was carried out in a study of T cell responses to AZD1222 COVID-19 vaccine. Sequencing was performed with immunoSEQ multiplex PCR; in TCRdb, only in-frame clones are kept and a portion is missing. The sample consists of around 89,000 clones, around 86% of them appearing once. The CDR3 is 14 amino acids. Germline V CDR1 and CDR2: KGHDR, SFDVKD. Trimming stripped 5 bases from V and 6 bases from J, with 14 bases between. This TCR was sampled from an adult in good health. This chain uses TRBV24-1 with TRBJ2-3; D call uncertain. This specimen consisted of peripheral blood, obtained on day 0 of AZD1222 vaccination. The CDR3 is CATSGSGRWDTQYF. The CDR3 DNA reads TGTGCCACCAGTGGTTCAGGTCGGTGGGATACGCAGTATTTT.